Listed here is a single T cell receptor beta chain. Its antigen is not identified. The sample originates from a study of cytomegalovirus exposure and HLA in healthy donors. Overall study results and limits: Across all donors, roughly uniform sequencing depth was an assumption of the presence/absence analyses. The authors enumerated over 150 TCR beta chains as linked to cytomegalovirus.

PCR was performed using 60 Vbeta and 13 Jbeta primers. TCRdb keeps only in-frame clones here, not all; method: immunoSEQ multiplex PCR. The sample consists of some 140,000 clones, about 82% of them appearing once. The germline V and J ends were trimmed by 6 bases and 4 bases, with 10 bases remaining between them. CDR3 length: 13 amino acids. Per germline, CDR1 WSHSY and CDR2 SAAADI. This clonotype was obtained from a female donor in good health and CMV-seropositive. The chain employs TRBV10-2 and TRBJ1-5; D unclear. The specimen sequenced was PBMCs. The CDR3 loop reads CASRPTKNQPQHF. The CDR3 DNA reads TGCGCCAGCAGGCCCACTAAAAATCAGCCCCAGCATTTT.